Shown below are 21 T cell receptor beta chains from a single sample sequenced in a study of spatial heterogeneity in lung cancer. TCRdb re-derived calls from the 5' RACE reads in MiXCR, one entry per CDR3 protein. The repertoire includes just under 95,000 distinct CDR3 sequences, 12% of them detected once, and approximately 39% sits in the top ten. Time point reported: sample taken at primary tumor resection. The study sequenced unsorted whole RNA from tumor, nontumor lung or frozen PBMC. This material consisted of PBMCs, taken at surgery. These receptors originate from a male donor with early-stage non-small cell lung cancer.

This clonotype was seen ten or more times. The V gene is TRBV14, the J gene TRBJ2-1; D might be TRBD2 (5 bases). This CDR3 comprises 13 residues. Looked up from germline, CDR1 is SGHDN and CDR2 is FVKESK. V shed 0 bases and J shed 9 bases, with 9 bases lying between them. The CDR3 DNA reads TGTGCCAGCAGCCAAGAACTAAGCGGTGAGCAGTTCTTC. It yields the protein CASSQELSGEQFF.

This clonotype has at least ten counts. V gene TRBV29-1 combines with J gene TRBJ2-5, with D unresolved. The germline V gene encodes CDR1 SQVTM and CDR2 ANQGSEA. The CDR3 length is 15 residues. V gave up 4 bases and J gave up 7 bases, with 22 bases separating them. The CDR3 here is CSVGDVGNEDWTQYF. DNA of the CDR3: TGCAGCGTTGGAGACGTGGGCAATGAAGATTGGACCCAGTACTTC.

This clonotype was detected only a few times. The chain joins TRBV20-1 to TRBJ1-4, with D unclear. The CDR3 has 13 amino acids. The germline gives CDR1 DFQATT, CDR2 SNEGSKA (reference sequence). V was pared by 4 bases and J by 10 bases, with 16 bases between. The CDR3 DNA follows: TGCAGTGCTAATGTCCTACAAGTGGGAAAACTGTTTTTT. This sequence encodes CSANVLQVGKLFF.

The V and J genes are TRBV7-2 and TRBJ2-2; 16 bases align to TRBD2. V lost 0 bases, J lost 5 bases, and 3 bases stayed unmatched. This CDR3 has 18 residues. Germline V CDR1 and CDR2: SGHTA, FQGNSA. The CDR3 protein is CASSLAGTSGRATGELFF. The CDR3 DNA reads TGTGCCAGCAGCTTAGCCGGGACTAGCGGGAGGGCAACCGGGGAGCTGTTTTTT.

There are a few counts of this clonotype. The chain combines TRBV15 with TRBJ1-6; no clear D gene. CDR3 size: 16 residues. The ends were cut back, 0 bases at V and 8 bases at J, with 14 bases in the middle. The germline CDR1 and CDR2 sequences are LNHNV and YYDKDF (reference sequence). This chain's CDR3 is CATSRDRRGIDSPLHF. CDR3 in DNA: TGTGCCACCAGCAGAGATCGACGGGGTATAGATTCACCCCTCCACTTT.

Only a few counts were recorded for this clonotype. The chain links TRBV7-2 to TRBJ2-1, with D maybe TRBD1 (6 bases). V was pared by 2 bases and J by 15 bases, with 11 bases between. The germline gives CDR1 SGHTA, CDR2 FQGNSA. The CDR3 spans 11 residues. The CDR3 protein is CASSLFGGWFF. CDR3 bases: TGTGCCAGCAGCTTATTTGGGGGCTGGTTCTTC.

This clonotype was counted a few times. The CDR3 here is CASSWGGGKNQPQHF. The CDR3 bases are TGTGCCAGCAGCTGGGGTGGGGGAAAAAATCAGCCCCAGCATTTT. V usage is TRBV5-5 and J usage is TRBJ1-5; D perhaps matches TRBD1 (5 bases). CDR3 size: 15 residues. The V end lost 3 bases, the J end lost 4 bases, and 14 bases lay between the germline ends. CDR1 is SGHKS and CDR2 is YYEKEE in the germline V gene (reference sequence).

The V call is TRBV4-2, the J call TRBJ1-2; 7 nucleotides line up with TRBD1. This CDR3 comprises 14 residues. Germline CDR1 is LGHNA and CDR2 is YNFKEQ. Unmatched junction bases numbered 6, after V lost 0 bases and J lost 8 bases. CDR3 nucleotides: TGTGCCAGCAGCCAAGATAACAGGGGTGAGGGCTACACCTTC. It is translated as CASSQDNRGEGYTF.

CDR3 protein: CAIRTGTGSLNTEAFF. CDR3 nucleotides: TGTGCCATCAGAACGGGGACAGGTTCGCTGAACACTGAAGCTTTCTTT. The J gene is TRBJ1-1, the V gene TRBV10-3; 8 bases fit TRBD1. Germline CDR1 reads ENHRY; CDR2 reads SYGVKD. Germline trimming cut 6 bases from V and 0 bases from J; bases unmatched to any gene: 9. The CDR3 is 16 residues long.

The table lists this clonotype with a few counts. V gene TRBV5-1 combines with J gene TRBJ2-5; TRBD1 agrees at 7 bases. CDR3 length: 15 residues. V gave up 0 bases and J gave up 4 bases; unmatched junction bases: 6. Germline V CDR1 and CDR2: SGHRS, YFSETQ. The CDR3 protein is CASSLGNRGGETQYF. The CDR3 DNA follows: TGCGCCAGCAGCTTGGGGAACAGGGGTGGAGAGACCCAGTACTTC.

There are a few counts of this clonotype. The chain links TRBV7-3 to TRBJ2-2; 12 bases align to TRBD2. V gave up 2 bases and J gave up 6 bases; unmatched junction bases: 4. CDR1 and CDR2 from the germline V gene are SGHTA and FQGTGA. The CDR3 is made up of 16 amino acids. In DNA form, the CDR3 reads TGTGCCAGCAGCTTACGACTAGCGGGAGTACCCGGGGAGCTGTTTTTT. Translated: CASSLRLAGVPGELFF.

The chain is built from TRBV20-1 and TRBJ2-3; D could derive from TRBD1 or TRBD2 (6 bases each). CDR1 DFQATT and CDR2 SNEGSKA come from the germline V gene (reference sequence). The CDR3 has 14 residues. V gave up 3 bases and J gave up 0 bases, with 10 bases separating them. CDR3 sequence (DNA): TGCAGTGCTAGCGGGGGCCCTAGCACAGATACGCAGTATTTT. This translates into CSASGGPSTDTQYF.

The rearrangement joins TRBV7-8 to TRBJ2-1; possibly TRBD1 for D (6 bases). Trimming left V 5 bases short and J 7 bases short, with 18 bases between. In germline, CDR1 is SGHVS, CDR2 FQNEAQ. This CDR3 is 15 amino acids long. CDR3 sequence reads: CASSRRGIGDNEQFF. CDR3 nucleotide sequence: TGTGCCAGCAGCCGAAGGGGGATCGGGGATAATGAGCAGTTCTTC.

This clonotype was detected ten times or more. The CDR3 nucleotides read TGTGCCAGCAGTCCCCGGGCAGGGGAGAGGGAAAAACTGTTTTTT. Translation gives CASSPRAGEREKLFF. This chain connects TRBV6-6 to TRBJ1-4; tentatively, D is TRBD1 (6 bases). Germline CDR1 reads MNHNY; CDR2 reads SVGAGI (reference sequence). The CDR3 is 15 residues long. V was shortened by 5 bases and J by 8 bases, with 18 bases between the two germline ends.

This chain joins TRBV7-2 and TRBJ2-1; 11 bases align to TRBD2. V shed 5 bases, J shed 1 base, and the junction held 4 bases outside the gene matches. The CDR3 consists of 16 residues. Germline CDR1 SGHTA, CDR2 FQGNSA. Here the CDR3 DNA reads TGTGCCAGCAGCATTGGACTAGCGGGTTCCTACAATGAGCAGTTCTTC. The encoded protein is CASSIGLAGSYNEQFF. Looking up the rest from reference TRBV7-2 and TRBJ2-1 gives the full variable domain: GAGVSQSPSNKVTEKGKDVELRCDPISGHTALYWYRQSLGQGLEFLIYFQGNSAPDKSGLPSDRFSAERTGGSVSTLTIQRTQQEDSAVYLCASSIGLAGSYNEQFFGPGTRLTVL.

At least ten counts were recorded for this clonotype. The chain's CDR3 is CASSYNGFGANVLTF. In DNA, the CDR3 is TGTGCCAGCAGTTACAACGGCTTCGGGGCCAACGTCCTGACTTTC. The rearrangement joins TRBV6-2 or TRBV6-3 to TRBJ2-6, with D uncertain. This CDR3 is built from 15 residues. Trimming cost V 2 bases and J 4 bases, with 9 bases left between them. Germline loops: CDR1 MNHEY, CDR2 SVGEGT.

As DNA, the CDR3 is TGTGCCAGCAGTCGCCGGGGGGCCGGGACCTACGAGCAGTACTTC. Translation gives CASSRRGAGTYEQYF. The chain combines TRBV7-8 with TRBJ2-7, with D perhaps TRBD2 (7 bases). V was pared by 6 bases and J by 2 bases, with 17 bases between. This CDR3 spans 15 amino acids. Germline V gives CDR1 SGHVS, CDR2 FQNEAQ.

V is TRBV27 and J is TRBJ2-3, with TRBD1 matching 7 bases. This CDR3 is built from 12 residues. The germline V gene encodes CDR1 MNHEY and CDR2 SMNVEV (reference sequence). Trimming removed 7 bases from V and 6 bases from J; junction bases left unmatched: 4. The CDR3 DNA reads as TGTGCCAGCACCGGGACAGCCGATACGCAGTATTTT. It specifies CASTGTADTQYF.

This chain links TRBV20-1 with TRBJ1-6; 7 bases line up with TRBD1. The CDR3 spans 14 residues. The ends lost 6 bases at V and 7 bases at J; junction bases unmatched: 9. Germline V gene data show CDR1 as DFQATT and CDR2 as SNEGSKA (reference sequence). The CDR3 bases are TGCAGTGCCGTCCCGGGACAGAGAAATTCACCCCTCCACTTT. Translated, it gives CSAVPGQRNSPLHF.

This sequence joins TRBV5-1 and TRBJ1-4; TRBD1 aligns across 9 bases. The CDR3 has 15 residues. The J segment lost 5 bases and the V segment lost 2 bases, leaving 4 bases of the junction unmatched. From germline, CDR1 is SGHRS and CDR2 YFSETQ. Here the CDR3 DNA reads TGCGCCAGCAGCTTCGGACAGGGGACGAATGAAAAACTGTTTTTT. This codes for CASSFGQGTNEKLFF.

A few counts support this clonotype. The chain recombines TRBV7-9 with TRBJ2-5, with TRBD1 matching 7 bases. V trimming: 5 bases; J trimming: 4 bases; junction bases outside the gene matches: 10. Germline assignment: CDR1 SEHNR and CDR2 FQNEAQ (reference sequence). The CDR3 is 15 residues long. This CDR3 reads CASSTGVGSGETQYF. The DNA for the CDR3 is TGTGCCAGCAGCACAGGGGTCGGCTCCGGAGAGACCCAGTACTTC.